This T cell receptor beta chain was sequenced for a study of Ad26.COV2.S vaccination and SARS-CoV-2 variants. The study, taken as a whole, reports: Among vaccine recipients, spike-specific TCR breadth exceeded that of placebo recipients. Substantial response breadth was reportedly seen for spike-specific CD8+ and CD4+ T cells after vaccination.

The germline V gene encodes CDR1 SNHLY and CDR2 FYNNEI. Trimming took off 7 bases at V and 0 bases at J, with 7 bases between the two ends. The CDR3 spans 12 residues. With respect to this clone: Its cognate antigen is unknown.

TCRdb's copy holds only in-frame clones and misses some; the assay was immunoSEQ multiplex PCR. This repertoire shows 300,000 to 400,000 clones, 92% found once; its top ten account for roughly 3.9%. V is TRBV2 and J is TRBJ2-7; possible D gene TRBD1, 6 bases. The sample here was peripheral blood, taken after recovery from COVID-19. The receptor's source is a human donor who had recovered from COVID-19. CDR3 region: CASKGDSYEQYF. The CDR3 DNA is TGTGCCAGCAAGGGGGACTCCTACGAGCAGTACTTC.